This T cell receptor beta chain was observed in a study of cytotoxic CD8 clonotypes in ibrutinib-treated CLL. The wider study: Enrolment comprised around twelve relapsed/refractory and roughly 15 treatment-naive patients; fewer than 18 were IGHV unmutated. Across samples, productive templates numbered roughly 230,000 and productive rearrangements reached approximately 94,000 on average. Study-wide findings and caveats: Baseline values of clonality outstripped age-matched healthy donors and followed circulating CD8+ T-cell counts.

A few counts support this clone. Antigen: not known. Repertoires were generated with immunoSEQ multiplex PCR, while TCRdb's copy carries only in-frame clones and drops some. The top ten hold around 32% of the sample, which has 90,000 to 100,000 clones, about 72% seen once. This CDR3 region has 18 residues. Unmatched junction bases numbered 11, after V lost 3 bases and J lost 4 bases. Germline assignment: CDR1 MRHNA and CDR2 SNTAGT. The source material was PBMCs, sampled after 12 months of ibrutinib treatment. The gene calls are TRBV6-4 and TRBJ2-3, with TRBD2 identical over 12 bases. The sequence derives from a human donor with chronic lymphocytic leukemia. The CDR3 region is CASSESASGGATADTQYF. The CDR3 nucleotides read TGTGCCAGCAGTGAATCGGCTAGCGGGGGGGCCACCGCAGATACGCAGTATTTT.